One TCR beta chain is described in this entry. The data originate from a study of cytomegalovirus exposure and HLA in healthy donors. Germline CDR1 reads LNHNV; CDR2 reads YYDKDF (reference sequence). The V end was cut by 6 bases, the J end by 0 bases, with 21 bases between. The CDR3 runs 18 residues. The PCR employed 60 Vbeta primers together with 13 Jbeta primers. TCRdb's copy holds only in-frame clones and misses some; the assay was immunoSEQ multiplex PCR. This table holds about 160,000 clones, 82% found once. The receptor comes from a girl aged 2-10 years in good health and CMV-seropositive. Material: PBMCs. This rearrangement joins TRBV15 to TRBJ2-1; D may be TRBD2 (5 bases). DNA for the CDR3: TGTGCCACCAGTATCCCAGCGGCCACGTGGAGCTCCTACAATGAGCAGTTCTTC. Residues: CATSIPAATWSSYNEQFF. Based on the CDR3 plus reference TRBV15 and TRBJ2-1, the full variable domain is DAMVIQNPRYQVTQFGKPVTLSCSQTLNHNVMYWYQQKSSQAPKLLFHYYDKDFNNEADTPDNFQSRRPNTSFCFLDIRSPGLGDTAMYLCATSIPAATWSSYNEQFFGPGTRLTVL.